This T cell receptor beta chain was documented in a study of neurological immune-mediated disorders. Study results and caveats: No expanded-clone CDR3 amino acid sequence recurred across subjects, suggesting private TCR-beta repertoires. HTLV-1-associated myelopathy displayed the greatest TCR clonal expansion, and multiple sclerosis exhibited the smallest, lower than that of healthy controls.

This clonotype came up once. What it binds is not known. In TCRdb, the 5' RACE reads were re-called with MiXCR into one record per CDR3 protein. The table includes some 54,000 distinct CDR3 sequences, approximately 12% detected once. The time point: longitudinal time-point 1 (baseline). PBMCs numbering 2 million and stored at -80 C yielded the unsorted libraries. The V and J ends lost 2 bases and 7 bases respectively, with 9 bases between them. The CDR3 has 12 residues. The V gene's germline CDR1 is SGHRS and CDR2 YFSETQ. The source of this sequence is a male donor with HTLV-1-associated myelopathy (HAM/TSP). The source material was PBMCs. This chain uses TRBV5-1 with TRBJ1-2; TRBD1 is a possible D gene (6 bases). CDR3 amino acids: CASSFDRSGYTF. The CDR3 bases are TGCGCCAGCAGCTTCGACAGGTCTGGCTACACCTTC.